Detailed here is one TCR beta chain. Reverse transcription of all isolated RNA meant that expressed TCRB transcripts were sequenced. Assay used: immunoSEQ multiplex PCR; TCRdb lists only in-frame clones, some missing. Counted here are approximately 380,000 clones, roughly 16% occurring once; the ten biggest clones make up approximately 0.02%. Deletions cut 1 base from V and 0 bases from J, with 13 bases between. CDR1 and CDR2 from the germline V gene are LNHNV and YYDKDF (reference sequence). This CDR3 comprises 17 residues. The entry originates in a study of beta chain features in type 1 diabetes. Overall study context: No age, gender or cell yield differences were seen between patients and healthy donors.

V and J are TRBV15 and TRBJ2-1; D gene ambiguous. The source material was naive CD4+ T cells from blood. The clonotype was recovered from a young woman in good health. The CDR3: CATSRALGSSSYNEQFF. DNA of the CDR3: TGTGCCACCAGCAGAGCTCTTGGATCTAGCTCCTACAATGAGCAGTTCTTC.